Each of the 32 T cell receptor beta chains below was sequenced from the same sample in a study of monozygotic twins with inflammatory bowel disease. Following a re-call of the 5' RACE reads, TCRdb has one entry per CDR3 protein and lacks DNA. The sample totals 400,000 to 500,000 distinct CDR3 sequences. The sequenced sample was blood. The origin of the receptors is a human donor with ulcerative colitis or Crohn's disease, or a healthy co-twin of an affected twin (not recorded which).

The chain combines TRBV20-1 with TRBJ2-2. CDR1 and CDR2 (germline): DFQATT, SNEGSKA (reference sequence). The length of the CDR3 is 15 residues. CDR3: CSARDSAANTGELFF.

V and J are TRBV5-5 and TRBJ2-6. The CDR3 covers 14 residues. Germline-derived CDR1 and CDR2 are SGHKS and YYEKEE (reference sequence). This chain's CDR3 is CASSSGTGANVLTF.

The rearrangement joins TRBV5-4 to TRBJ2-5; the D call of TRBD2 rests on TCRdb alone, since no DNA is present to check it. The CDR3 is 13 residues long. The germline V gene has CDR1 SGHNT and CDR2 YYREEE (reference sequence). The CDR3 sequence: CASGLAGRETQYF.

The rearrangement links TRBV5-1 to TRBJ2-2. Per germline, CDR1 SGHRS and CDR2 YFSETQ. This CDR3 is 16 amino acids long. Here the CDR3 reads CASSSFRDGNTGELFF.

The J gene is TRBJ2-5, the V gene TRBV10-2; the TRBD1 assignment by TCRdb is unverifiable without DNA. This CDR3 contains 14 residues. Germline-derived CDR1 and CDR2 are WSHSY and SAAADI. The CDR3 loop reads CASSLTVLQETQYF.

J is TRBJ2-1 and V is TRBV12-5; no DNA is available, so the TRBD2 call from TCRdb remains unchecked. Germline assignment: CDR1 LGHNT and CDR2 FRNRAP. The CDR3 extends over 12 amino acids. The CDR3 loop reads CASGSYASPQFF.

The V call is TRBV18, the J call TRBJ2-7; TCRdb's D gene call, TRBD2, goes unchecked for lack of DNA. CDR1 is KGHSH and CDR2 is LQKENI in the germline V gene. This CDR3 is built from 14 residues. CDR3 amino acids: CASSPRLVPYEQYF.

This sequence joins TRBV19 and TRBJ2-3. This CDR3 is built from 12 residues. CDR1 and CDR2 from the germline V gene are LNHDA and SQIVND (reference sequence). The CDR3 reads CASSTSPDTQYF.

The rearrangement links TRBV9 to TRBJ1-6. The germline V gene has CDR1 SGDLS and CDR2 YYNGEE. CDR3 length: 14 amino acids. The CDR3 sequence is CASSVGTYNSPLHF.

This chain joins TRBV27 and TRBJ1-5. The CDR3 is 13 amino acids. Germline V gene sequence: CDR1 MNHEY, CDR2 SMNVEV (reference sequence). The CDR3 sequence is CASSLVGSRPQHF.

The chain uses TRBV5-4 and TRBJ2-2. There are 15 residues in the CDR3. Looked up from germline, CDR1 is SGHNT and CDR2 is YYREEE (reference sequence). The CDR3 loop is CASSYLGANTGELFF.

This rearrangement joins TRBV14 to TRBJ2-1. Looked up from germline, CDR1 is SGHDN and CDR2 is FVKESK. CDR3 length equals 13 residues. The CDR3 reads CASSPRLVHEQFF. The full variable domain, its missing parts supplied by reference TRBV14 and TRBJ2-1, is EAGVTQFPSHSVIEKGQTVTLRCDPISGHDNLYWYRRVMGKEIKFLLHFVKESKQDESGMPNNRFLAERTGGTYSTLKVQPAELEDSGVYFCASSPRLVHEQFFGPGTRLTVL.

The rearrangement links TRBV20-1 to TRBJ2-1; with no DNA, the TCRdb D assignment of TRBD2 cannot be verified. Germline values: CDR1 DFQATT, CDR2 SNEGSKA (reference sequence). The CDR3 loop spans 16 amino acids. CDR3: CSARTGLAGSRGEQFF.

The J gene is TRBJ2-1, the V gene TRBV12-3 or TRBV12-4; TCRdb indicates TRBD1, and absent DNA this call remains unverified. This CDR3 has 19 amino acids. The CDR3 here is CASSTPTGGPAGSYNEQFF.

V usage is TRBV12-3 or TRBV12-4 and J usage is TRBJ2-2; with no DNA, the TCRdb D assignment of TRBD1 cannot be verified. There are 14 residues in the CDR3. The CDR3 reads CASSLVGDAGELFF.

V gene TRBV7-2 combines with J gene TRBJ1-5; TCRdb's D call of TRBD1 is untestable without DNA. The CDR3 contains 15 residues. From germline, CDR1 is SGHTA and CDR2 FQGNSA. The chain's CDR3 is CASSLEDSSNQPQHF.

J is TRBJ1-1 and V is TRBV6-2 or TRBV6-3; TCRdb indicates TRBD1, and absent DNA this call remains unverified. CDR1 is MNHEY and CDR2 is SVGEGT in the germline V gene. CDR3 length: 15 residues. The CDR3 sequence: CASSPTGVGRTEAFF.

The V and J genes are TRBV5-1 and TRBJ2-1; TCRdb's D call, TRBD1, is unchecked because there is no DNA. This CDR3 is built from 13 residues. The V gene's germline CDR1 is SGHRS and CDR2 YFSETQ. This CDR3 reads CASSDTGIRGQFF.

The genes are TRBV29-1 and TRBJ2-1; TCRdb's D call of TRBD2 is untestable without DNA. Germline loops: CDR1 SQVTM, CDR2 ANQGSEA. The CDR3 sequence is 12 residues long. The CDR3 protein is CSVRLAGDEQFF.

The chain couples TRBV27 to TRBJ1-5. The CDR3 runs 15 residues. Germline V gives CDR1 MNHEY, CDR2 SMNVEV (reference sequence). The chain's CDR3 is CASSLSGGVGRPQHF.

The J gene is TRBJ2-7, the V gene TRBV5-1; TCRdb picks TRBD1, but there is no DNA to check that call. The germline gives CDR1 SGHRS, CDR2 YFSETQ. The CDR3 has 15 residues. CDR3 region: CASSLQRDRGYEQYF.

The gene calls are TRBV4-1 and TRBJ2-1; as DNA is missing, the TRBD2 call by TCRdb cannot be tested. This CDR3 contains 17 residues. Looked up from germline, CDR1 is MGHRA and CDR2 is YSYEKL. The CDR3 region is CASSQEGLAVSYNEQFF.

The genes are TRBV5-5 and TRBJ1-4. This CDR3 has 14 amino acids. Germline V gene lookup returns CDR1 SGHKS and CDR2 YYEKEE (reference sequence). The CDR3 sequence is CASSLVLDGEKLFF.

The chain is built from TRBV12-3 or TRBV12-4 and TRBJ2-6. There are 14 residues in the CDR3. The CDR3: CASCAPGGANVLTF.

The chain couples TRBV15 to TRBJ2-3. The germline V gene has CDR1 LNHNV and CDR2 YYDKDF (reference sequence). This CDR3 has 15 amino acids. The CDR3 sequence: CATSRDLLSTDTQYF. The full variable domain, with the rest looked up from reference TRBV15 and TRBJ2-3, is DAMVIQNPRYQVTQFGKPVTLSCSQTLNHNVMYWYQQKSSQAPKLLFHYYDKDFNNEADTPDNFQSRRPNTSFCFLDIRSPGLGDTAMYLCATSRDLLSTDTQYFGPGTRLTVL.

The CDR3 spells CSASIGLAGDSYEQYF. V usage is TRBV20-1 and J usage is TRBJ2-7; there is no DNA to check the TCRdb D call of TRBD2. This CDR3 comprises 16 residues. CDR1 and CDR2 from the germline V gene are DFQATT and SNEGSKA (reference sequence).

The rearrangement uses TRBV6-2 or TRBV6-3 and TRBJ1-2; absent DNA, TCRdb's TRBD1 call cannot be checked. The length of the CDR3 is 13 residues. Germline CDR1 is MNHEY and CDR2 is SVGEGT. CDR3 residues: CASRPRDSYGYTF.

This sequence joins TRBV9 and TRBJ2-1; with no DNA, the TCRdb D assignment of TRBD1 cannot be verified. CDR3 length equals 16 residues. From germline, CDR1 is SGDLS and CDR2 YYNGEE. The CDR3 protein is CASSVGADRFYNEQFF.

This chain connects TRBV14 to TRBJ2-7; TCRdb designates TRBD1, a call that cannot be tested without DNA. The CDR3 contains 15 residues. From germline, CDR1 is SGHDN and CDR2 FVKESK. The CDR3 reads CASSHLGAEAYEQYF.

This sequence joins TRBV20-1 and TRBJ2-3; absent DNA, TCRdb's TRBD2 call cannot be checked. There are 11 residues in the CDR3. The germline CDR1 and CDR2 sequences are DFQATT and SNEGSKA (reference sequence). The CDR3 spells CSVPGRYTQYF.

The chain has TRBV29-1 and TRBJ2-1; TCRdb's D gene call, TRBD2, goes unchecked for lack of DNA. CDR1 is SQVTM, CDR2 ANQGSEA, per germline. CDR3 length: 14 residues. The CDR3 reads CSVEQAGGLEEQFF.

The chain joins TRBV6-1 to TRBJ2-7; TCRdb picks TRBD2, but there is no DNA to check that call. Germline lookup yields CDR1 MNHNS and CDR2 SASEGT. The CDR3 loop spans 16 amino acids. The CDR3 protein is CASSPPGISGVYEQYF.